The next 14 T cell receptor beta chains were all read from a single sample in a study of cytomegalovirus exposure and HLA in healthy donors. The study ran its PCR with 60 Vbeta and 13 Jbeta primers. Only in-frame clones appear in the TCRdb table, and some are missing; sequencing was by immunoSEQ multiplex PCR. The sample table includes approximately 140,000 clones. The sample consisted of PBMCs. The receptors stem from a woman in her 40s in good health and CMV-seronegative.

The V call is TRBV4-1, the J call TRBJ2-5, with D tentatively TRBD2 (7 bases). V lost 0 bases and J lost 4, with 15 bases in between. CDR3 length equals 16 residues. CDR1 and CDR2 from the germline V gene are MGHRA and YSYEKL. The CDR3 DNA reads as TGCGCCAGCAGCCAAGAAGACGGGGGGCCGTCAGAGACCCAGTACTTC. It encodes CASSQEDGGPSETQYF.

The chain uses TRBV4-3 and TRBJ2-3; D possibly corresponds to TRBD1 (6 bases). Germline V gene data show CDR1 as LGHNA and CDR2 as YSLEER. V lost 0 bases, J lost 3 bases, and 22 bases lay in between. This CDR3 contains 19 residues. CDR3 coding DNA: TGCGCCAGCAGCCAAGAGGTACGCAGGGGCCCTATGCAAACAGATACGCAGTATTTT. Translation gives CASSQEVRRGPMQTDTQYF.

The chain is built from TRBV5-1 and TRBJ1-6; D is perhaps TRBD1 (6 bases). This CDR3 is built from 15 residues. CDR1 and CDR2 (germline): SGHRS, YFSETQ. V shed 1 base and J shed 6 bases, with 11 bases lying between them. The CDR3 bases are TGCGCCAGCAGCTTGACAGGGAACACTAATTCACCCCTCCACTTT. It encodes CASSLTGNTNSPLHF.

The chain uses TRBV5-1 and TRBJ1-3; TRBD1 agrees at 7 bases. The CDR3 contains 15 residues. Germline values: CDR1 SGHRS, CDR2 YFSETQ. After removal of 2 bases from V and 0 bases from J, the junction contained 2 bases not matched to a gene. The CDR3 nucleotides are TGCGCCAGCAGCTTTGACAGGGTCTCTGGAAACACCATATATTTT. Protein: CASSFDRVSGNTIYF.

The CDR3 reads CAISETGAYGYTF. The DNA for the CDR3 is TGTGCCATCAGTGAGACAGGGGCCTATGGCTACACCTTC. The V gene is TRBV10-3, the J gene TRBJ1-2, with TRBD1 matching 7 bases. The CDR3 loop spans 13 amino acids. Germline CDR1 is ENHRY and CDR2 is SYGVKD. Trimming took 2 bases from V and 4 from J; bases not matched to a gene: 1.

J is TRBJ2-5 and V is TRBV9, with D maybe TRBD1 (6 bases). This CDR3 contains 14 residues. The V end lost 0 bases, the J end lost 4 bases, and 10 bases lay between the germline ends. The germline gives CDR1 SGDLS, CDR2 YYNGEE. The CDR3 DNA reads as TGTGCCAGCAGCGTAGGGACAGCACCAGAGACCCAGTACTTC. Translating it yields CASSVGTAPETQYF.

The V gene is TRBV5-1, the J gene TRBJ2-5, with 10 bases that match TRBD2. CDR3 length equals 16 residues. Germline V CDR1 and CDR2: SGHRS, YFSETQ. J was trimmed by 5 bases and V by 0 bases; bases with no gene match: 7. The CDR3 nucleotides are TGCGCCAGCAGCTTGGCCTCCCTAGCGGGGGAGGAGACCCAGTACTTC. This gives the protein CASSLASLAGEETQYF.

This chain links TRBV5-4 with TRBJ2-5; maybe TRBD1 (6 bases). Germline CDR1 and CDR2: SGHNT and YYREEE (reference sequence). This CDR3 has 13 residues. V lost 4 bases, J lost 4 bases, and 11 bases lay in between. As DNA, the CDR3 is TGTGCCAGCAGCGGGGGACAACGAGAGACCCAGTACTTC. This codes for CASSGGQRETQYF.

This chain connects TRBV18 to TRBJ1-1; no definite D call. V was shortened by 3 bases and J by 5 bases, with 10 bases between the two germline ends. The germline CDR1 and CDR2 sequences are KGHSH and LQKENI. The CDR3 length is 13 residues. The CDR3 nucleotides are TGTGCCAGCTCACCGGGCGCGAGAACTGAAGCTTTCTTT. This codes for CASSPGARTEAFF. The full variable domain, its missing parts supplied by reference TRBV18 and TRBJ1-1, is NAGVMQNPRHLVRRRGQEARLRCSPMKGHSHVYWYRQLPEEGLKFMVYLQKENIIDESGMPKERFSAEFPKEGPSILRIQQVVRGDSAAYFCASSPGARTEAFFGQGTRLTVV.

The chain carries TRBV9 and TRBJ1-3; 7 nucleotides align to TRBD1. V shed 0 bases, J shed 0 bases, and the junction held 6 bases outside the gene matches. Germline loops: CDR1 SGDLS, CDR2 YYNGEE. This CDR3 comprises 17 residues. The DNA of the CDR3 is TGTGCCAGCAGCGTAGGAGGGGGCCTAAGCTCTGGAAACACCATATATTTT. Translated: CASSVGGGLSSGNTIYF.

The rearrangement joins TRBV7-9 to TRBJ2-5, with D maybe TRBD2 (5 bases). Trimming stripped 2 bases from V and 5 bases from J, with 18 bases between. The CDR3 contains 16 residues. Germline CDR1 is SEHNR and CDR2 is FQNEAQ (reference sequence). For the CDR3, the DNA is TGTGCCAGCAGCTTACATAGTCCTGCCACGGGGGAGACCCAGTACTTC. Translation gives CASSLHSPATGETQYF.

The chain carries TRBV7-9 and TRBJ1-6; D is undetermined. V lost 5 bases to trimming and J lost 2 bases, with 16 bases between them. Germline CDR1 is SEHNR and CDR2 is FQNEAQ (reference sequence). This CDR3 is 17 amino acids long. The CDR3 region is CASSPAALGTYNSPLHF. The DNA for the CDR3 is TGTGCCAGCAGCCCAGCCGCTCTAGGCACCTATAATTCACCCCTCCACTTT.

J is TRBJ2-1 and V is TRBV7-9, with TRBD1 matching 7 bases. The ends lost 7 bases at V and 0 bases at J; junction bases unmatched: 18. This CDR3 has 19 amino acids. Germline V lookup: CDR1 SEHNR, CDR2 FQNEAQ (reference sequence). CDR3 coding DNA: TGTGCCAGCACATTAGCTGGCCAGGGCGCAGGGGGCTCCTACAATGAGCAGTTCTTC. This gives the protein CASTLAGQGAGGSYNEQFF.

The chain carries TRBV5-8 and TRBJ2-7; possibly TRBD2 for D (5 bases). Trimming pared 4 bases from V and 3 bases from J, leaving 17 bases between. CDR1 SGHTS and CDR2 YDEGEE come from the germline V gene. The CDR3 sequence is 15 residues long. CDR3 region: CASSLRLRGSYEQYV. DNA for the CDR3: TGTGCCAGCAGCCTCCGCCTGCGAGGGAGCTACGAGCAGTACGTC.